The 14 T cell receptor beta chains below were found in one sample sequenced in a study of cytomegalovirus exposure and HLA in healthy donors. The repertoire was sequenced with immunoSEQ multiplex PCR; TCRdb's copy has only in-frame clones and lacks some. The data hold approximately 59,000 clones, with just over 90% observed a single time. Sequences were obtained from PBMCs. The receptor set was obtained from a woman between 18 and 29 years old in good health and CMV-seropositive.

The rearrangement links TRBV7-9 to TRBJ2-7; 9 positions match TRBD2. Germline V lookup: CDR1 SEHNR, CDR2 FQNEAQ (reference sequence). The CDR3 is made up of 14 amino acids. The V segment lost 5 bases and the J segment 3 bases; nucleotides outside the gene matches: 5. This chain's CDR3 is CASSRTSDNYEQYF. The CDR3 DNA follows: TGTGCCAGCAGCCGGACTAGCGACAACTACGAGCAGTACTTC.

The chain recombines TRBV19 with TRBJ2-3, with 7 bases that match TRBD1. CDR1 LNHDA and CDR2 SQIVND come from the germline V gene (reference sequence). V was clipped by 7 bases and J by 1 base; unmatched bases: 5. This CDR3 has 14 residues. CDR3 loop: CASTQTGGTDTQYF. In DNA, the CDR3 is TGTGCCAGTACCCAAACAGGGGGCACAGATACGCAGTATTTT.

V and J are TRBV27 and TRBJ2-5; D may be TRBD2 (6 bases). The CDR3 is 15 residues long. The germline V and J ends were trimmed by 2 bases and 5 bases, with 15 bases remaining between them. Germline loops: CDR1 MNHEY, CDR2 SMNVEV (reference sequence). The CDR3 loop reads CASSLIYSGVETQYF. The CDR3 DNA reads as TGTGCCAGCAGTTTAATATATTCGGGGGTGGAGACCCAGTACTTC.

The chain uses TRBV5-4 and TRBJ1-2, with TRBD1 matching 7 bases. Germline CDR1 is SGHNT and CDR2 is YYREEE (reference sequence). CDR3 length: 13 amino acids. The V gene end was trimmed by 2 bases and the J gene end by 4 bases; junction bases not matched to a gene: 2. This chain's CDR3 is CASSLQGSYGYTF. The CDR3 nucleotides read TGTGCCAGCAGCTTACAGGGGAGCTATGGCTACACCTTC.

The chain recombines TRBV7-9 with TRBJ1-2; D possibly corresponds to TRBD1 (5 bases). This CDR3 spans 15 amino acids. V was clipped by 0 bases and J by 5 bases, with 13 bases between them. Germline CDR1 is SEHNR and CDR2 is FQNEAQ (reference sequence). The DNA for the CDR3 is TGTGCCAGCAGCTTAGCCGGGGGACGGGATTATGGCTACACCTTC. Its protein product is CASSLAGGRDYGYTF.

The gene calls are TRBV20-1 and TRBJ2-5; D may be TRBD2 (6 bases). Germline V gene data show CDR1 as DFQATT and CDR2 as SNEGSKA (reference sequence). This CDR3 comprises 11 residues. CDR3 coding DNA: TGCACGGTTGGCGGGGCGGAGACCCAGTACTTC. It codes for CTVGGAETQYF.

A single count supports this clone. The chain uses TRBV19 and TRBJ2-7, with 8 bases identical to TRBD1. V lost 9 bases and J lost 3; bases outside the gene matches: 10. CDR3 length: 14 amino acids. Germline V CDR1 and CDR2: LNHDA, SQIVND (reference sequence). Here the CDR3 reads CASKRQGLNYEQYF. The CDR3 bases are TGTGCCAGCAAACGACAGGGGTTGAACTACGAGCAGTACTTC.

This chain connects TRBV27 to TRBJ2-3; TRBD2 matches 8 bases. The CDR3 loop spans 17 amino acids. With V trimmed by 3 bases and J by 3 bases, 11 bases remained unmatched. Germline V gene sequence: CDR1 MNHEY, CDR2 SMNVEV (reference sequence). The CDR3 bases are TGTGCCAGCAGTTTTGCCGGCGGGGTAGCGGGGACAGATACGCAGTATTTT. Protein sequence: CASSFAGGVAGTDTQYF.

This clone was recorded once. This same CDR3 is encoded by further DNA sequences in the sample. The CDR3 sequence: CASSLGGAEAFF. Here the CDR3 DNA reads TGTGCCAGCTCTCTAGGGGGAGCTGAAGCTTTCTTT. The chain is built from TRBV18 and TRBJ1-1, with D possibly matching TRBD1 (6 bases). Germline CDR1 and CDR2: KGHSH and LQKENI. The V gene lost 6 bases and the J gene lost 6 bases, with 11 bases spanning the gap. The CDR3 consists of 12 residues.

As DNA, the CDR3 is TGTGCCAGCAGTTCCCAGCGGGGAGGCACAGATACGCAGTATTTT. Translated, it gives CASSSQRGGTDTQYF. The rearrangement links TRBV6-1 to TRBJ2-3, with 7 bases identical to TRBD2. With 5 bases clipped from V and 1 base from J, the junction kept 6 bases outside the gene matches. Germline V CDR1 and CDR2: MNHNS, SASEGT. The CDR3 length is 15 residues.

The chain employs TRBV10-2 and TRBJ2-7, with TRBD2 matching 7 bases. The germline V gene has CDR1 WSHSY and CDR2 SAAADI. The CDR3 length is 16 residues. The junction had 6 bases not matched to a gene; V was cut back by 0 bases and J by 1 base. Here the CDR3 DNA reads TGCGCCAGCAGTGAGTCAGGCGGGGGTAGATCCTACGAGCAGTACTTC. It encodes CASSESGGGRSYEQYF.

The chain carries TRBV6-6 and TRBJ2-7; D gene uncertain. Germline assignment: CDR1 MNHNY and CDR2 SVGAGI (reference sequence). V shed 2 bases and J shed 5 bases, with 10 bases lying between them. CDR3 size: 13 residues. DNA for the CDR3: TGTGCCAGCAGTTACGTTAAGAGTCACGAGCAGTACTTC. Translated: CASSYVKSHEQYF.

This clone showed up just once. The J gene is TRBJ2-3, the V gene TRBV28; 11 bases are a match to TRBD2. CDR1 and CDR2 from the germline V gene are MDHEN and SYDVKM. With V trimmed by 6 bases and J by 2 bases, 10 bases remained unmatched. The CDR3 has 17 residues. As DNA, the CDR3 is TGTGCCAGCAGCCGAATTCGGACTAGCGGGTTCACAGATACGCAGTATTTT. It codes for CASSRIRTSGFTDTQYF.

The chain is built from TRBV5-1 and TRBJ1-5; the match to TRBD1 covers 9 bases. CDR3 length: 14 residues. Unmatched junction bases numbered 11, after V lost 7 bases and J lost 9 bases. Germline V gene lookup returns CDR1 SGHRS and CDR2 YFSETQ. CDR3 bases: TGCGCCAGCGCGCCTGGGACAGGGAAAGGGCCCCAGCATTTT. Amino acid sequence: CASAPGTGKGPQHF.